Listed below are T cell receptor beta chains from one sample, sequenced in a study of blood T cell repertoires in COVID-19. TCRdb keeps only in-frame clones here, not all; method: immunoSEQ multiplex PCR. This sample carries 61,000 or so clones, 88% of them seen once, and the ten largest clones take approximately 18%. Sequences were obtained from peripheral blood. The receptors originated from a woman aged 80 or older with active COVID-19. The CDR3 runs from the conserved cysteine through the conserved F or W. The D gene is left open where the match is weak. The size field is filled for only some rows; it gives once, few, many or a size class.

cdr3_nt,cdr3_aa,clone_size,v_call,d_call,j_call
TGTGCCAGCAGCTTTTCCCCGGCCAAAGAGGATGAGCAGTTCTTC,CASSFSPAKEDEQFF,-,TRBV11-2,-,TRBJ2-1
TGCAGCGTTCCCACACCGAACTATGGCTACACCTTC,CSVPTPNYGYTF,-,TRBV29-1,-,TRBJ1-2
TGTGCTAGTGGTTTGGGCGGGACTAGCGGGTTTCAAGAGACCCAGTACTTC,CASGLGGTSGFQETQYF,-,TRBV12-5,TRBD2,TRBJ2-5
TGTGCCAGCAGTACCCCTGGACAGGGGGCGAATGGCTACACCTTC,CASSTPGQGANGYTF,-,TRBV28,TRBD1,TRBJ1-2
TGTGCCAGCAGCTTCCAACGGGGGGCCGGAGAGACCCAGTACTTC,CASSFQRGAGETQYF,few,TRBV7-2,-,TRBJ2-5
TGTGCCACCACGGGGGGGAGTTGGAGGGCCACAGATACGCAGTATTTT,CATTGGSWRATDTQYF,-,TRBV15,TRBD2,TRBJ2-3
TGCGCCAGCAGCCAGTCCGAACGGGGGGTCGGAGATACGCAGTATTTT,CASSQSERGVGDTQYF,-,TRBV4-1,TRBD2,TRBJ2-3
TGTGCCAGCAGCCAAGATAACAGGCCCTCCACCTTC,CASSQDNRPSTF,-,TRBV4-2,-,TRBJ1-2
TGTGCCAGTAAGGACGCCGGGGACACTGAAGCTTTCTTT,CASKDAGDTEAFF,-,TRBV19,-,TRBJ1-1
TGTGCCAGCAGGAAAGAGGGAGATACGCAGTATTTT,CASRKEGDTQYF,-,TRBV2,-,TRBJ2-3
TGTGCCAGCAGCTTAGAAGGGACAGGGGTCAACTATGGCTACACCTTC,CASSLEGTGVNYGYTF,-,TRBV7-8,TRBD1,TRBJ1-2
TGCGCCAGCAGCCTTCTAGCGTACCAAGAGACCCAGTACTTC,CASSLLAYQETQYF,-,TRBV5-1,-,TRBJ2-5
TGTGCCAGCTCACTGGGACTGGTCGGGAGCACAGATACGCAGTATTTT,CASSLGLVGSTDTQYF,-,TRBV18,-,TRBJ2-3
TGTGCCAGCAGCTTGTTAAGCGGGGACGCCTACGAGCAGTACTTC,CASSLLSGDAYEQYF,-,TRBV5-4,TRBD2,TRBJ2-7
TGTGCCAGCAGCTTGACAAATTACGAGCAGTACTTC,CASSLTNYEQYF,few,TRBV7-9,-,TRBJ2-7
TGTGCCAGCAGTTACGGAGCGGGGGGGCGTTTAGAGACCCAGTACTTC,CASSYGAGGRLETQYF,-,TRBV6-2/TRBV6-3,TRBD2,TRBJ2-5
TGTGCCAGCAGCATGGGGGGGGAGAGCTCCTACGAGCAGTACTTC,CASSMGGESSYEQYF,-,TRBV28,TRBD2,TRBJ2-7
TGCAGTGCTAGTTGGGCAGGGGGCCACAATGAGCAGTTCTTC,CSASWAGGHNEQFF,-,TRBV20-1,TRBD1,TRBJ2-1
TGTGCCAGCTCACCCACGGTAGACGCCGGCGGCGGGGGGGGATCCTACAATGAGCAGTTCTTC,CASSPTVDAGGGGGSYNEQFF,-,TRBV18,TRBD2,TRBJ2-1
TGTGCCAGCAGTTCCATTTCCTACGAGCAGTACTTC,CASSSISYEQYF,-,TRBV5-6,-,TRBJ2-7
TGTGCCAGCATAGCGGGGTTCTACAATGAGCAGTTCTTC,CASIAGFYNEQFF,-,TRBV6-5,TRBD2,TRBJ2-1
TGTGCCAGCAGTTCCGGACATCTAGGTATAGAGACCCAGTACTTC,CASSSGHLGIETQYF,-,TRBV6-2/TRBV6-3,-,TRBJ2-5
TGTGCCAGCCAGGGCAGGGCTTATGGCGCCAATCAGCCCCAGCATTTT,CASQGRAYGANQPQHF,-,TRBV19,-,TRBJ1-5
TGTGCCAGTAGTTTGGGACAGAGCTCTGGAAACACCATATATTTT,CASSLGQSSGNTIYF,many,TRBV19,TRBD1,TRBJ1-3
TGTGCCAGCAGTTTATTAACTAGCGGGGGGTACGAGCAGTACTTC,CASSLLTSGGYEQYF,few,TRBV28,TRBD2,TRBJ2-7
TGCGCCAGCAGCCCCTCTAGCGGGGCGGGCCATGAGCAGTTCTTC,CASSPSSGAGHEQFF,-,TRBV4-1,TRBD2,TRBJ2-1
TGTGCCAGCAGTGAAGCTATTAGGGCTAGCGGGGGCCTCCTCTCCTACAATGAGCAGTTCTTC,CASSEAIRASGGLLSYNEQFF,-,TRBV2,TRBD2,TRBJ2-1
TGTGCCAGCAGGGGGGAGAGGGCGGGGACCTATGGCTACACCTTC,CASRGERAGTYGYTF,-,TRBV3-1/TRBV3-2,-,TRBJ1-2
TGTGCCAGCAGCCCGATGGGAGGGCTAATCACTGAAGCTTTCTTT,CASSPMGGLITEAFF,-,TRBV7-6,-,TRBJ1-1
TGTGCCAGCAGCTCAACCCGCGGGAGGGGGGCCCACAATGAGCAGTTCTTC,CASSSTRGRGAHNEQFF,-,TRBV21-1,-,TRBJ2-1
TGTGCCAGCAGTGTCGGCAGGGAATATGGCTACACCTTC,CASSVGREYGYTF,few,TRBV2,-,TRBJ1-2
TGTGCCAGCAGCCCTCCGTGGGGGACAGGGGCCAAAGAGACCCAGTACTTC,CASSPPWGTGAKETQYF,once,TRBV7-2,TRBD1,TRBJ2-5
TGCGCCAGCAGCCCCGGACAGGGAGGCCAGCCCCAGCATTTT,CASSPGQGGQPQHF,few,TRBV5-1,TRBD1,TRBJ1-5